This TCR beta chain was sequenced during a study of T cells in lung cancer brain metastases. Study-wide background: Most patients, about 90% of the 20, got no therapy between primary and metastasis resection.

Trimming left V 5 bases short and J 1 base short, with 8 bases between. The germline V gene encodes CDR1 MNHNY and CDR2 SVGAGI (reference sequence). CDR3 length: 13 residues. Clones were sequenced by immunoSEQ multiplex PCR, and TCRdb holds only the in-frame ones, with some missing. The data hold 2,500 to 3,000 clones, with over 75% observed a single time. The receptor was isolated from a woman in her sixties or seventies with non-small cell lung cancer. The chain couples TRBV6-6 to TRBJ1-1; a possible D gene is TRBD1 (6 bases). Sequences were obtained from tumor tissue from the primary lung tumor. The CDR3 region has the DNA TGTGCCAGCAGTCGGACAGCGAACACTGAAGCTTTCTTT. Translating gives CASSRTANTEAFF.